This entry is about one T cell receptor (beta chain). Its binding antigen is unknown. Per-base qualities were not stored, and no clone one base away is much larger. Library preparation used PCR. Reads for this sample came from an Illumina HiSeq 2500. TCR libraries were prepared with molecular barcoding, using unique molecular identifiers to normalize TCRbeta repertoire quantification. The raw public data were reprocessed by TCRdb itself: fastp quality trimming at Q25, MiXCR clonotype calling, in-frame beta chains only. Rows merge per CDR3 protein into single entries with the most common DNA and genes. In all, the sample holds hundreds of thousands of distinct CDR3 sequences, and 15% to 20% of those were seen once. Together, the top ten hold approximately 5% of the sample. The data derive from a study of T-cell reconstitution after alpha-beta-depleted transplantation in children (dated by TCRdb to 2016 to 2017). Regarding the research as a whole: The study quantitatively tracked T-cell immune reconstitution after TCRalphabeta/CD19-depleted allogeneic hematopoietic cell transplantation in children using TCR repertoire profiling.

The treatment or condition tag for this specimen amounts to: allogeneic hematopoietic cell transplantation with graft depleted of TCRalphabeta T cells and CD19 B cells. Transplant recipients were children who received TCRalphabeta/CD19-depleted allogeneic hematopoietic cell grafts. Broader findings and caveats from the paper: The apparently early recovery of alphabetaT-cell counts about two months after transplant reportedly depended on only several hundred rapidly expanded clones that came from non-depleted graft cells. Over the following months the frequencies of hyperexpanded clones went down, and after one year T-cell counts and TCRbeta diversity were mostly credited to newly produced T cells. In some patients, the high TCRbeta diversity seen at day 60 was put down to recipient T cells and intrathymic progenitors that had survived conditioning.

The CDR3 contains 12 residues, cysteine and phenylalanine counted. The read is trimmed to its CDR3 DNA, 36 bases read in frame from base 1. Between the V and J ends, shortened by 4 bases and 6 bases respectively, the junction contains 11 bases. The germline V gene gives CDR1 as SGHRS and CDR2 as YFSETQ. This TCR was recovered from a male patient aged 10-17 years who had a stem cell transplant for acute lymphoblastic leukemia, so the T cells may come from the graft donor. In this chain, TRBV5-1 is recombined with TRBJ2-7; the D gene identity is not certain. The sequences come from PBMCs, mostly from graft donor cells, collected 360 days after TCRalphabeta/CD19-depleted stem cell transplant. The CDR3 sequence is CASSPTTGEQYF. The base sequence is TGCGCCAGCAGCCCGACCACGGGCGAGCAGTACTTC.